This TCR beta chain is drawn from a study of shared clonotypes between healthy human individuals. Study-wide results and caveats: Across subsets, estimated richness was generally greater for naive than for memory populations.

This clone occurred a few times. The antigen is not known. The healthy adult donors were HIV-negative and reported no recent acute infections or vaccinations. Nashville, Tennessee was home to all donors, who were Caucasian adults. Germline CDR1 reads MNHEY; CDR2 reads SMNVEV (reference sequence). The V end lost 5 bases, the J end lost 0 bases, and 14 bases lay between the germline ends. The CDR3 sequence is 15 residues long. Per the authors' pipeline: In the immunoSEQ data, sequences were junction-only and lacked quality scores, so filtering differed. Assay: immunoSEQ multiplex PCR; the TCRdb copy retains only in-frame clones and omits some. The V and J calls and clone size were taken over from that table, and D and trimming were inferred from the DNA. The sample lists over a million clones, 75% to 80% occurring once.

The chain recombines TRBV27 with TRBJ2-7; the D gene is possibly TRBD1 (6 bases). The sequence was obtained from a man in his late teens or twenties in good health. Some clones in this sample may be carry-over from other donors' samples. The sequencing input was memory CD4+ T cells from PBMCs. Subset denoted: CD45RA-negative fraction. The CDR3 sequence is CASSPFTGTSYEQYF. As DNA, the CDR3 is TGTGCCAGCAGTCCATTCACAGGGACCTCCTACGAGCAGTACTTC.